This note documents a single TCR beta chain sequence. This sample is drawn from a study of cytotoxic CD8 clonotypes in ibrutinib-treated CLL. The CDR3 runs to 12 residues. Germline V CDR1 and CDR2: SQVTM, ANQGSEA. The V gene lost 5 bases and the J gene lost 1 base, with 9 bases spanning the gap. Produced via immunoSEQ multiplex PCR; TCRdb's table is partial and in-frame only. The data contain around 330,000 clones, roughly 71% of them singletons. Sequencing used PBMCs, obtained after 36 months of ibrutinib treatment. The receptor was derived from a human donor with chronic lymphocytic leukemia. The chain combines TRBV29-1 with TRBJ2-7, with D uncertain. CDR3 bases: TGCAGCGTTTTTGACGGATCCTACGAGCAGTACTTC. This gives the protein CSVFDGSYEQYF.